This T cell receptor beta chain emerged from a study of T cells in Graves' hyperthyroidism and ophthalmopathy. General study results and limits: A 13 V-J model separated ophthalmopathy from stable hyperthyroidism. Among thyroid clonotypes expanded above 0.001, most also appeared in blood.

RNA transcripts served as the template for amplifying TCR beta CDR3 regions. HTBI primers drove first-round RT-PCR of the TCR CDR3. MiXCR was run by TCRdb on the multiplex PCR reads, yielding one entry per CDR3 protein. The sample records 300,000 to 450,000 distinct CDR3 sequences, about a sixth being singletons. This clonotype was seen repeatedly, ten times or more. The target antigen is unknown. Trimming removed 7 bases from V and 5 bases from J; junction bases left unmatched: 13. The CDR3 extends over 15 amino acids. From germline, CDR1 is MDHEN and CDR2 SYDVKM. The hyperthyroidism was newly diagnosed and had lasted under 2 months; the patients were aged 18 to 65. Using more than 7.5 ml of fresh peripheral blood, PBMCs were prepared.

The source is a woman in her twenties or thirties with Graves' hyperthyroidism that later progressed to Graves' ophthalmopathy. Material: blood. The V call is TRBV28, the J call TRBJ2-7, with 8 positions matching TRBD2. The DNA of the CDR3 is TGTGCCAGCAACCGAGAACTAGCGGCTCGCCACGAGCAGTACTTC. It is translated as CASNRELAARHEQYF.